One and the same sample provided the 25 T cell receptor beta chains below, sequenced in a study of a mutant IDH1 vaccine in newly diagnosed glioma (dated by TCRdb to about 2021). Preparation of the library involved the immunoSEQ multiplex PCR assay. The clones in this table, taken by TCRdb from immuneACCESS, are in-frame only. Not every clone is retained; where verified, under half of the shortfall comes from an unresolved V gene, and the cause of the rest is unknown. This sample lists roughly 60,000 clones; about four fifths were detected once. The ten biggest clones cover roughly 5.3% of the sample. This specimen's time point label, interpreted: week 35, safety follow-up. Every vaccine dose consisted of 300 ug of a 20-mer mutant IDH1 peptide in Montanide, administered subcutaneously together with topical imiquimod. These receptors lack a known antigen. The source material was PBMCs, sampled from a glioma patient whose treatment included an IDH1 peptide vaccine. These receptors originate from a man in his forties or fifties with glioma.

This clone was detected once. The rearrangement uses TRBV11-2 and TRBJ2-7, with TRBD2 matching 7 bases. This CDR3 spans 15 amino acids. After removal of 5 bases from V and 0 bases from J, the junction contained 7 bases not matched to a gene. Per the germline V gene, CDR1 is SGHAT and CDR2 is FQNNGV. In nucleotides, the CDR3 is TGTGCCAGCAGCCCCAGAGCGGGGAGCTCCTACGAGCAGTACTTC. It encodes CASSPRAGSSYEQYF.

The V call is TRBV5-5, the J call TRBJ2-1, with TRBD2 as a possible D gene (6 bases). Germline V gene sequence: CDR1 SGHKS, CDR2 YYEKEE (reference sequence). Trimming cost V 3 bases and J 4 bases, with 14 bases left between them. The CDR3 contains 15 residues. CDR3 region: CASSSEGSLYNEQFF. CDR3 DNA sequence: TGTGCCAGCAGCTCGGAGGGTTCCCTTTACAATGAGCAGTTCTTC. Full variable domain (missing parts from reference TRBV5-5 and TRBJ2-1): DAGVTQSPTHLIKTRGQQVTLRCSPISGHKSVSWYQQVLGQGPQFIFQYYEKEERGRGNFPDRFSARQFPNYSSELNVNALLLGDSALYLCASSSEGSLYNEQFFGPGTRLTVL.

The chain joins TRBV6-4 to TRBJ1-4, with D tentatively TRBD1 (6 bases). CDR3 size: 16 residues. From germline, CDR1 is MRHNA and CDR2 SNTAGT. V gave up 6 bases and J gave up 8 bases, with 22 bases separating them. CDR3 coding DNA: TGTGCCAGCAGCTCCATTGGGACATCGGACGTGGAAAAACTGTTTTTT. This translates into CASSSIGTSDVEKLFF.

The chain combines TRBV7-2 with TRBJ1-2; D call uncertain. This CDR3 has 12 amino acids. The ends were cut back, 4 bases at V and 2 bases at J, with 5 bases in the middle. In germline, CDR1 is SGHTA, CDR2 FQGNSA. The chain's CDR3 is CASSSNNYGYTF. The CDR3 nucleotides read TGTGCCAGCAGCTCGAACAACTATGGCTACACCTTC. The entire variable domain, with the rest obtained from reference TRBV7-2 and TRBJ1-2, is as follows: GAGVSQSPSNKVTEKGKDVELRCDPISGHTALYWYRQSLGQGLEFLIYFQGNSAPDKSGLPSDRFSAERTGGSVSTLTIQRTQQEDSAVYLCASSSNNYGYTFGSGTRLTVV.

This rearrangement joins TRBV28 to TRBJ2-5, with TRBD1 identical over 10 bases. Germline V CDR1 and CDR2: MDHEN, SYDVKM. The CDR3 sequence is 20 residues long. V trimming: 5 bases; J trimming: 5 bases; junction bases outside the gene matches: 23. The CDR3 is CASSPIPGQGRVLWKETQYF. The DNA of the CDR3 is TGTGCCAGCAGTCCCATCCCGGGACAGGGGAGAGTCTTATGGAAGGAGACCCAGTACTTC.

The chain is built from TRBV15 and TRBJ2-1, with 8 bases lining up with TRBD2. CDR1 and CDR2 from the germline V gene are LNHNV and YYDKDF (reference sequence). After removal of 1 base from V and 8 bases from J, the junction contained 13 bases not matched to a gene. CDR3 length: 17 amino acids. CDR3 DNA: TGTGCCACCAGCAGAGTGGGGCAACTAGCGGCCCGGGATGAGCAGTTCTTC. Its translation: CATSRVGQLAARDEQFF.

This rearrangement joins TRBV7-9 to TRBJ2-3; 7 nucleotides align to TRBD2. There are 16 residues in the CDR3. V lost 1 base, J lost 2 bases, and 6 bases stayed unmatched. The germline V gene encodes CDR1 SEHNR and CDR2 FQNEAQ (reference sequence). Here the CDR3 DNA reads TGTGCCAGCAGCTTAGGTACTAGCGACCTCACAGATACGCAGTATTTT. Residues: CASSLGTSDLTDTQYF. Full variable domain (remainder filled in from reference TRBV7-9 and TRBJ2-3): DTGVSQNPRHKITKRGQNVTFRCDPISEHNRLYWYRQTLGQGPEFLTYFQNEAQLEKSRLLSDRFSAERPKGSFSTLEIQRTEQGDSAMYLCASSLGTSDLTDTQYFGPGTRLTVL.

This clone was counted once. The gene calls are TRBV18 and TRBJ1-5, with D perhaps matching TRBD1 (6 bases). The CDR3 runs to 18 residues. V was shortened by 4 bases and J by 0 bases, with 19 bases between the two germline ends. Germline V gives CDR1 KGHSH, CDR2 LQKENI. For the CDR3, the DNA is TGTGCCAGCTCACAGATAGTACAGGGCGCCCATAGCAATCAGCCCCAGCATTTT. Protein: CASSQIVQGAHSNQPQHF.

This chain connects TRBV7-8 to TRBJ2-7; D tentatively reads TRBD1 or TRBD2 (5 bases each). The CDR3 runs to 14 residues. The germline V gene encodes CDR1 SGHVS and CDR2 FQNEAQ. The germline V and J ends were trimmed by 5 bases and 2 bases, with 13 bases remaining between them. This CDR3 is CASSGLGQPYEQYF. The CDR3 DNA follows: TGTGCCAGCAGCGGACTGGGGCAGCCCTACGAGCAGTACTTC.

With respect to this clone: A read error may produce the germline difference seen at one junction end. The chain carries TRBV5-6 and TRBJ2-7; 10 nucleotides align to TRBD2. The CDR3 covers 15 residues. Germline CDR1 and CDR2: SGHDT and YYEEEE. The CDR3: CASRLAGGQTGEQCF. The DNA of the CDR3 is TGTGCCAGCAGGTTAGCGGGAGGCCAAACGGGGGAGCAGTGCTTC.

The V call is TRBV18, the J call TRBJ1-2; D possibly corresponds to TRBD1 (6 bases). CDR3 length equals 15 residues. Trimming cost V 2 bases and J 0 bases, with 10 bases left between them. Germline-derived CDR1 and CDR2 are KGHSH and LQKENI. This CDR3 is CASSPADSSNYGYTF. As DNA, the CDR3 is TGTGCCAGCTCACCAGCGGACAGCTCTAACTATGGCTACACCTTC.

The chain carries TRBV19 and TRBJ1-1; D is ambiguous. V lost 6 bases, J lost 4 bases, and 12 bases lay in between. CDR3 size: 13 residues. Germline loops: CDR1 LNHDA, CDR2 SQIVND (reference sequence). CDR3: CASRGREGTEAFF. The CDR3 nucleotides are TGTGCCAGTAGAGGGAGGGAAGGCACTGAAGCTTTCTTT.

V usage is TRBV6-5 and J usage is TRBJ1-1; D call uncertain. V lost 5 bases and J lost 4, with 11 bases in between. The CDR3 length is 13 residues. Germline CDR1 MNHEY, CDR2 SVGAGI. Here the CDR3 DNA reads TGTGCCAGCAGTAAAGATAGTAGCACTGAAGCTTTCTTT. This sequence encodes CASSKDSSTEAFF.

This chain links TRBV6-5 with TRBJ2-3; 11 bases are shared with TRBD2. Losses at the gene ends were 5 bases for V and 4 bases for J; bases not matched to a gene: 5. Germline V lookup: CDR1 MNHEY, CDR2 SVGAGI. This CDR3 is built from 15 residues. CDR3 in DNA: TGTGCCAGCAGTCCCACTAGCGGGGGACCAGATACGCAGTATTTT. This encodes CASSPTSGGPDTQYF.

This CDR3 reads CASSLDSTSTDTQYF. Written as DNA, the CDR3 is TGCGCCAGCAGCTTGGACAGTACTAGCACAGATACGCAGTATTTT. The rearrangement joins TRBV5-1 to TRBJ2-3; D is unresolved. CDR1 SGHRS and CDR2 YFSETQ come from the germline V gene. V was trimmed by 0 bases and J by 0 bases, leaving 8 bases between them. The CDR3 has 15 amino acids.

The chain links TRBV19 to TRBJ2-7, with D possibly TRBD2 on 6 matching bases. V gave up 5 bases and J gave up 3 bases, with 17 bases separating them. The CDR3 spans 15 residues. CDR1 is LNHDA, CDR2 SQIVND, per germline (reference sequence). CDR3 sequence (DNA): TGTGCCAGTAGTTCCCCGGGACGGGGGTTCTACGAGCAGTACTTC. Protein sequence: CASSSPGRGFYEQYF.

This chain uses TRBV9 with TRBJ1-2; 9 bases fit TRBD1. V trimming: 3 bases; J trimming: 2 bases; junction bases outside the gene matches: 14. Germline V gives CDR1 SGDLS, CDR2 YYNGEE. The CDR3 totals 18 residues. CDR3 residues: CASSASPGTGTRNYGYTF. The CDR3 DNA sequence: TGTGCCAGCAGCGCAAGTCCCGGGACAGGGACAAGAAACTATGGCTACACCTTC. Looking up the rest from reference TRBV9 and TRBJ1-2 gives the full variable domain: DSGVTQTPKHLITATGQRVTLRCSPRSGDLSVYWYQQSLDQGLQFLIQYYNGEERAKGNILERFSAQQFPDLHSELNLSSLELGDSALYFCASSASPGTGTRNYGYTFGSGTRLTVV.

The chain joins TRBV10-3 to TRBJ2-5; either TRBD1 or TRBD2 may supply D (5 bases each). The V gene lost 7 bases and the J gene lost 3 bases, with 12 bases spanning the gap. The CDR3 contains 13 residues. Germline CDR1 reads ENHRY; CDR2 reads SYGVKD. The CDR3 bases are TGTGCCATCACTCGGGACCACAAAGAGACCCAGTACTTC. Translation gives CAITRDHKETQYF.

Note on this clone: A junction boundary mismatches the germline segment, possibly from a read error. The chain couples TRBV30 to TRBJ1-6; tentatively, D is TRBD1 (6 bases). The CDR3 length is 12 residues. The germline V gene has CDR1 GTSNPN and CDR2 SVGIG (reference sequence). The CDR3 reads CARRGINSPLHF. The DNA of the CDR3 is TGTGCCCGGAGGGGGATTAATTCACCCCTCCACTTT.

The CDR3 sequence: CASSPAPYEQYF. The CDR3 nucleotides read TGTGCCAGCAGCCCAGCCCCGTACGAGCAGTACTTC. This sequence joins TRBV7-2 and TRBJ2-7; D is unclear. CDR1 SGHTA and CDR2 FQGNSA come from the germline V gene. V lost 5 bases, J lost 4 bases, and 9 bases lay in between. The CDR3 totals 12 residues.

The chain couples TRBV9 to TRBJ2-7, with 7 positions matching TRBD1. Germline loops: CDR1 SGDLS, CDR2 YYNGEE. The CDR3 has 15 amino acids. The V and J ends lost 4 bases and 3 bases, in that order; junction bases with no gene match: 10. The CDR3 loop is CASSPKDRTLYEQYF. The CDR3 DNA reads TGTGCCAGCAGCCCGAAGGACAGGACTCTCTACGAGCAGTACTTC.

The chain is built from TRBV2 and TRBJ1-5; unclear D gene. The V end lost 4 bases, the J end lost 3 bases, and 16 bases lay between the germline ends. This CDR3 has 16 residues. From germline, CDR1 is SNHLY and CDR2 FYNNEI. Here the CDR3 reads CASSARQRAFNQPQHF. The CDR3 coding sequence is TGTGCCAGCAGTGCAAGACAAAGAGCTTTCAATCAGCCCCAGCATTTT.

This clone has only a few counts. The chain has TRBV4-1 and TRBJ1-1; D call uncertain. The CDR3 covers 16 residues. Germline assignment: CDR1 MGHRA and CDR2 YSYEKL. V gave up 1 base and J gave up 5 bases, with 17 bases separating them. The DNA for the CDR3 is TGCGCCAGCAGCCAAGTTCTCGGGCTGAGGCGGACTGAAGCTTTCTTT. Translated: CASSQVLGLRRTEAFF.

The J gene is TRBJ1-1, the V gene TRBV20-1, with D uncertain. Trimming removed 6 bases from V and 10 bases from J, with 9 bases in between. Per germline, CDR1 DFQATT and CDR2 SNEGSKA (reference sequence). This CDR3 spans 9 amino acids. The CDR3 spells CSASPPAFF. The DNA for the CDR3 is TGCAGTGCCTCCCCCCCAGCTTTCTTT.

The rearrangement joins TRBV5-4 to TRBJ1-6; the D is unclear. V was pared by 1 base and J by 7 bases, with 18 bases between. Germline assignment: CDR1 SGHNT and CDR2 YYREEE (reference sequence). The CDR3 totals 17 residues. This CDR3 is CASSLRPFASQNSPLHF. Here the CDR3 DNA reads TGTGCCAGCAGCTTGCGGCCGTTTGCCAGCCAAAATTCACCCCTCCACTTT.